These 21 T cell receptor beta chains were all obtained from the same sample, sequenced in a study of response to subunit inactivated influenza vaccine. TCRdb re-derived calls from the RT-PCR reads in MiXCR, one entry per CDR3 protein. In the table there are approximately 230,000 distinct CDR3 sequences, 10% to 15% of which are singletons. Source: non-naive T cells sorted from PBMCs, taken around 15 days before vaccination. These receptors were obtained from a man between 50 and 59 years old who received an inactivated influenza vaccine.

The table lists this clonotype with many counts. A junction boundary mismatches the germline segment, possibly from a read error. This sequence joins TRBV12-3 or TRBV12-4 and TRBJ2-3; 11 bases fit TRBD2. This CDR3 spans 13 amino acids. The CDR3 DNA sequence: TGTGCCAGCAGTTCCTCGGGACTAGCGGACAGGGATTTT. Translated: CASSSSGLADRDF.

The chain uses TRBV20-1 and TRBJ2-2; 9 positions match TRBD1. The germline CDR1 and CDR2 sequences are DFQATT and SNEGSKA (reference sequence). Unmatched junction bases numbered 6, after V lost 6 bases and J lost 1 base. This CDR3 region has 15 residues. The CDR3 region has the DNA TGCAGTGCCATACCGGGACAGGGGAACACCGGGGAGCTGTTTTTT. Translating it yields CSAIPGQGNTGELFF.

This clonotype was detected only a few times. This sequence joins TRBV4-3 and TRBJ1-2; tentatively, D is TRBD1 (5 bases). V lost 4 bases and J 7 bases, leaving 19 bases between the germline ends. Germline CDR1 reads LGHNA; CDR2 reads YSLEER. The CDR3 totals 15 residues. The CDR3 loop reads CASSLSDTGVSGYTF. In DNA, the CDR3 is TGCGCCAGCAGCCTGTCCGACACGGGGGTTAGTGGCTACACCTTC.

This clonotype was detected only a few times. The chain carries TRBV6-1 and TRBJ2-7; no clear D gene. The germline CDR1 and CDR2 sequences are MNHNS and SASEGT. The CDR3 extends over 11 amino acids. This CDR3 is CAVSDLYEQYF. CDR3 DNA: TGTGCTGTCAGCGATCTATACGAGCAGTACTTC.

In its sample, this clonotype was seen a few times. The V call is TRBV20-1, the J call TRBJ2-7; 8 bases map to TRBD2. Germline V gives CDR1 DFQATT, CDR2 SNEGSKA (reference sequence). The CDR3 is 13 residues long. Trimming at V came to 3 bases and at J to 5 bases, leaving 6 bases not matched to a gene. The CDR3 DNA sequence: TGCAGTGCTAGTAACGGGGGGGCGGACGAGCAGTACTTC. This translates into CSASNGGADEQYF.

The J gene is TRBJ1-2, the V gene TRBV20-1, with D uncertain. Trimming pared 5 bases from V and 2 bases from J, leaving 6 bases between. The CDR3 extends over 11 amino acids. CDR1 is DFQATT and CDR2 is SNEGSKA in the germline V gene (reference sequence). The CDR3 here is CSAPRNYGYTF. Written as DNA, the CDR3 is TGCAGTGCTCCCCGAAACTATGGCTACACCTTC.

This clonotype was recorded many times. The chain carries TRBV15 and TRBJ1-5; possibly TRBD1 for D (5 bases). Trimming cost V 5 bases and J 4 bases, with 9 bases left between them. The length of the CDR3 is 13 residues. Germline CDR1 and CDR2: LNHNV and YYDKDF (reference sequence). The CDR3 sequence is CATSGGKNQPQHF. The CDR3 region has the DNA TGTGCCACCAGCGGGGGAAAGAATCAGCCCCAGCATTTT.

The chain recombines TRBV23-1 with TRBJ1-5, with D hard to call. TRBV23-1 is an ORF, and what it does is uncertain. V lost 1 base to trimming and J lost 0 bases, with 7 bases between them. The CDR3 has 15 residues. The CDR3 spells CASSQFKISNQPQHF. CDR3 nucleotide sequence: TGCGCCAGCAGTCAATTCAAAATTAGCAATCAGCCCCAGCATTTT.

This clonotype has just a few counts. The CDR3 nucleotides read TGTGCCAGCAGAGCTATGACAGGGGGCTCCGAGACCCAGTACTTC. This codes for CASRAMTGGSETQYF. The chain employs TRBV2 and TRBJ2-5; 10 positions agree with TRBD1. The CDR3 spans 15 residues. The V segment lost 6 bases and the J segment 5 bases; nucleotides outside the gene matches: 9. CDR1 is SNHLY, CDR2 FYNNEI, per germline. The complete variable domain, with remaining parts taken from reference TRBV2 and TRBJ2-5, reads EPEVTQTPSHQVTQMGQEVILRCVPISNHLYFYWYRQILGQKVEFLVSFYNNEISEKSEIFDDQFSVERPDGSNFTLKIRSTKLEDSAMYFCASRAMTGGSETQYFGPGTRLLVL.

The chain employs TRBV20-1 and TRBJ2-7; D is unresolved. This CDR3 contains 16 residues. With 0 bases removed from V and 3 bases from J, the gap between germline ends came to 18 bases. Germline CDR1 DFQATT, CDR2 SNEGSKA (reference sequence). The CDR3 reads CSARDLLSETFYEQYF. CDR3 sequence (DNA): TGCAGTGCTAGAGATCTCTTGTCCGAAACCTTCTACGAGCAGTACTTC.

This clonotype was counted at least ten times. The V gene is TRBV10-3, the J gene TRBJ2-5; 12 bases match TRBD2. This CDR3 has 13 residues. The J segment lost 5 bases and the V segment lost 10 bases, leaving 5 bases of the junction unmatched. From germline, CDR1 is ENHRY and CDR2 SYGVKD. The CDR3: CATQLAGGETQYF. In nucleotides, the CDR3 is TGTGCCACGCAACTAGCGGGGGGTGAGACCCAGTACTTC.

This clonotype was detected many times. CDR3: CASSATSPGHNEQFF. CDR3 coding DNA: TGTGCCAGCAGCGCAACTAGCCCGGGACACAATGAGCAGTTCTTC. This chain joins TRBV9 and TRBJ2-1; weak D call: TRBD2 (6 bases). CDR1 and CDR2 from the germline V gene are SGDLS and YYNGEE. The CDR3 totals 15 residues. V lost 3 bases, J lost 5 bases, and 15 bases lay in between.

The chain carries TRBV5-5 and TRBJ1-3; 7 positions match TRBD1. The germline gives CDR1 SGHKS, CDR2 YYEKEE (reference sequence). The ends lost 0 bases at V and 4 bases at J; junction bases unmatched: 4. The CDR3 is made up of 15 amino acids. The CDR3 loop reads CASSLGDSRGNTIYF. The CDR3, as DNA: TGTGCCAGCAGCTTGGGGGACAGCCGAGGAAACACCATATATTTT.

This clonotype turned up a few times. The rearrangement links TRBV9 to TRBJ2-7, with 9 bases matching TRBD2. Germline-derived CDR1 and CDR2 are SGDLS and YYNGEE. This CDR3 contains 15 residues. V shed 4 bases, J shed 2 bases, and the junction held 7 bases outside the gene matches. Here the CDR3 reads CASSPGLASTYEQYF. The CDR3, as DNA: TGTGCCAGCAGCCCCGGACTAGCGTCGACCTACGAGCAGTACTTC.

The chain carries TRBV6-5 and TRBJ1-1; no firm D call. Germline-derived CDR1 and CDR2 are MNHEY and SVGAGI. Trimming took off 0 bases at V and 11 bases at J, with 16 bases between the two ends. The CDR3 covers 14 residues. In DNA form, the CDR3 reads TGTGCCAGCAGTTACTCGTCCCATGGGGAGGGCGCTTTCTTT. It yields the protein CASSYSSHGEGAFF.

Only a few counts were recorded for this clonotype. The chain couples TRBV4-3 to TRBJ2-5; a possible D gene is TRBD1 (6 bases). V lost 0 bases, J lost 0 bases, and 17 bases lay in between. This CDR3 spans 18 amino acids. Germline lookup yields CDR1 LGHNA and CDR2 YSLEER. The CDR3 spells CASSQDVSRTAYQETQYF. The CDR3 nucleotides are TGCGCCAGCAGCCAAGATGTAAGTCGGACAGCGTACCAAGAGACCCAGTACTTC.

This clonotype appeared a few times. This sequence joins TRBV2 and TRBJ1-5; TRBD1 is a possible D gene (5 bases). The ends were cut back, 10 bases at V and 2 bases at J, with 21 bases in the middle. Germline V CDR1 and CDR2: SNHLY, FYNNEI. The CDR3 sequence is 16 residues long. This CDR3 reads CATRVDRGLGNQPQHF. DNA of the CDR3: TGTGCCACCCGGGTTGATCGGGGCTTGGGCAATCAGCCCCAGCATTTT.

This clonotype came up a few times. V and J are TRBV19 and TRBJ1-1, with TRBD1 matching 7 bases. The trim removed 3 bases at V and 7 bases at J, leaving 8 bases unmatched. Looked up from germline, CDR1 is LNHDA and CDR2 is SQIVND (reference sequence). The CDR3 has 14 amino acids. This CDR3 reads CASSIGQARSEAFF. The CDR3 nucleotides are TGTGCCAGTAGTATCGGACAGGCGAGGAGTGAAGCTTTCTTT.

This clonotype was seen a handful of times. V gene TRBV13 combines with J gene TRBJ2-7, with TRBD2 matching 10 bases. The CDR3 is made up of 17 amino acids. With 0 bases clipped from V and 3 bases from J, the junction kept 8 bases outside the gene matches. CDR1 and CDR2 (germline): PRHDT, FYEKMQ (reference sequence). The CDR3, as DNA: TGTGCCAGCAGCTTAGGTTCGCTAGCGGGGGACAGCTACGAGCAGTACTTC. Translating gives CASSLGSLAGDSYEQYF.

The rearrangement joins TRBV5-4 to TRBJ2-3, with 8 bases identical to TRBD2. In germline, CDR1 is SGHNT, CDR2 YYREEE (reference sequence). Germline trimming cut 4 bases from V and 2 bases from J; bases unmatched to any gene: 6. The CDR3 is made up of 15 amino acids. CDR3 residues: CASSVGGEFTDTQYF. The CDR3 nucleotides are TGTGCCAGCAGCGTCGGGGGGGAATTCACAGATACGCAGTATTTT. Filled out from reference TRBV5-4 and TRBJ2-3, the complete variable domain reads ETGVTQSPTHLIKTRGQQVTLRCSSQSGHNTVSWYQQALGQGPQFIFQYYREEENGRGNFPPRFSGLQFPNYSSELNVNALELDDSALYLCASSVGGEFTDTQYFGPGTRLTVL.

This clonotype was counted between two and nine times. CDR3 amino acids: CASSLETGALSYNSPLHF. The CDR3 bases are TGTGCCAGCAGTTTAGAGACAGGAGCCCTCTCCTATAATTCACCCCTCCACTTT. The J gene is TRBJ1-6, the V gene TRBV12-3 or TRBV12-4; the D gene is possibly TRBD1 (6 bases). Trimming shortened V by 1 base and J by 0 bases, and 13 bases separated the two germline ends. The CDR3 is made up of 18 amino acids.